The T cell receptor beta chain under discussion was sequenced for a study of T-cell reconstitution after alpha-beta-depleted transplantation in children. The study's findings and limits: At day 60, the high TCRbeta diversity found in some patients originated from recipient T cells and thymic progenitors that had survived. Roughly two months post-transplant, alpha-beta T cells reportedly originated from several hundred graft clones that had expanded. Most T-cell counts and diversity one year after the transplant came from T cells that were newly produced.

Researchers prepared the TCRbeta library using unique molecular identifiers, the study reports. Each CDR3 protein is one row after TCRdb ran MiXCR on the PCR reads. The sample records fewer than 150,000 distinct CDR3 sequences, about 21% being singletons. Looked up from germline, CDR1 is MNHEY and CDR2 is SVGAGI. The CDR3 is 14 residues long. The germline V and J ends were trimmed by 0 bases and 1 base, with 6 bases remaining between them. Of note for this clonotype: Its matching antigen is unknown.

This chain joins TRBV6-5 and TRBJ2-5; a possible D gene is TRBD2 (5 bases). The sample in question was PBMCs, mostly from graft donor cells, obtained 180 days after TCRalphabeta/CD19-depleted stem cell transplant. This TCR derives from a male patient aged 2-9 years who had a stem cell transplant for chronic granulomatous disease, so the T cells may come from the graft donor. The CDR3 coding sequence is TGTGCCAGCAGTTACTCGGACTTCCAAGAGACCCAGTACTTC. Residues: CASSYSDFQETQYF.